This TCR beta chain came from a study of blood T cell repertoires in COVID-19. At the level of the study: Samples representing acute and convalescent COVID-19 were sourced from the United States, Italy and Spain.

The germline V gene encodes CDR1 SGHNT and CDR2 YENEEA. Trimming took 6 bases from V and 4 from J; bases not matched to a gene: 8. The length of the CDR3 is 15 residues. Per the authors' pipeline: The authors estimated nucleated cell counts from reference gene primer amplification. The table came from immunoSEQ multiplex PCR; TCRdb's copy has only in-frame clones and leaves some out. The D gene and trimming were derived from the DNA, and the V and J assignments and clone size from that table. The sample holds around 170,000 clones; approximately 80% are singletons and the top ten take about 8%. The receptor was isolated from a woman aged 45-60 years who had recovered from COVID-19. The chain has TRBV11-3 and TRBJ1-4; TRBD1 matches at 7 bases. The sequenced sample consisted of PBMCs or T cells enriched from blood (not recorded which). CDR3 amino acids: CASSSGQAINEKLFF. CDR3 nucleotides: TGTGCCAGCAGTTCAGGACAGGCGATTAATGAAAAACTGTTTTTT.